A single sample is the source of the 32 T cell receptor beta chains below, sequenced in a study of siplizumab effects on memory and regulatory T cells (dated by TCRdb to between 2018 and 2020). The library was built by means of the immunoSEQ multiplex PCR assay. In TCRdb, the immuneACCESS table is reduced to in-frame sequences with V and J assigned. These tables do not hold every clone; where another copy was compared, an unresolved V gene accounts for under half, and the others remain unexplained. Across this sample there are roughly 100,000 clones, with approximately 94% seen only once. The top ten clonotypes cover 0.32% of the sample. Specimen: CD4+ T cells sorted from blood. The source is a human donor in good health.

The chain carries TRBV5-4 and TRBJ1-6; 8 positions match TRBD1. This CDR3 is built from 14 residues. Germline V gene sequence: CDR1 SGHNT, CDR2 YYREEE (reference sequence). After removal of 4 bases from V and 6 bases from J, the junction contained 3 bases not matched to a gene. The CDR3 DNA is TGTGCCAGCAGCCCTGGACAGGGTAATTCACCCCTCCACTTT. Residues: CASSPGQGNSPLHF.

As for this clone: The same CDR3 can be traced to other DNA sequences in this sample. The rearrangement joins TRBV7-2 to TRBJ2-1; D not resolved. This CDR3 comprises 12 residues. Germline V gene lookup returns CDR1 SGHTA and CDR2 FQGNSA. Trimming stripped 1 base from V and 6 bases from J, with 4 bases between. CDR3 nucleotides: TGTGCCAGCAGCTTAGGCCTCAATGAGCAGTTCTTC. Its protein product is CASSLGLNEQFF.

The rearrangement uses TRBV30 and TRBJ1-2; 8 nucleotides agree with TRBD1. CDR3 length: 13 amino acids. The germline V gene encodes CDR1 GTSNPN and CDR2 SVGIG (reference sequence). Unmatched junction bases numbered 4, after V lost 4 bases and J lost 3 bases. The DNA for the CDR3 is TGTGCCTGGACCGTGGACAGGGACTATGGCTACACCTTC. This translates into CAWTVDRDYGYTF.

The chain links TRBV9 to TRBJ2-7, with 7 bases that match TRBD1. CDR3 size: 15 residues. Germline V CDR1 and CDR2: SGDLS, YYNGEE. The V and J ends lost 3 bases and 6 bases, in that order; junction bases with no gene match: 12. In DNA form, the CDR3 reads TGTGCCAGCAGCGAAAAGAGACAGGGAGTGGGCGAGCAGTACTTC. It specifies CASSEKRQGVGEQYF.

The CDR3, as DNA: TGTGCCAGTAGTATGGGGACAGGGACATCTGGGGCCAACGTCCTGACTTTC. It encodes CASSMGTGTSGANVLTF. The chain joins TRBV19 to TRBJ2-6; TRBD1 aligns across 9 bases. CDR1 and CDR2 from the germline V gene are LNHDA and SQIVND (reference sequence). V was pared by 3 bases and J by 1 base, with 4 bases of the junction left unmatched. This CDR3 spans 17 amino acids.

CDR3 nucleotides: TGTGCCAGCTCCTTGGGCCAGATTGGGTCTATGAACACTGAAGCTTTCTTT. It translates to CASSLGQIGSMNTEAFF. This chain connects TRBV18 to TRBJ1-1; D remains ambiguous. V shed 6 bases and J shed 0 bases, with 20 bases lying between them. Germline CDR1 KGHSH, CDR2 LQKENI. The CDR3 is 17 residues long. Supplemented by reference TRBV18 and TRBJ1-1, the full variable domain reads NAGVMQNPRHLVRRRGQEARLRCSPMKGHSHVYWYRQLPEEGLKFMVYLQKENIIDESGMPKERFSAEFPKEGPSILRIQQVVRGDSAAYFCASSLGQIGSMNTEAFFGQGTRLTVV.

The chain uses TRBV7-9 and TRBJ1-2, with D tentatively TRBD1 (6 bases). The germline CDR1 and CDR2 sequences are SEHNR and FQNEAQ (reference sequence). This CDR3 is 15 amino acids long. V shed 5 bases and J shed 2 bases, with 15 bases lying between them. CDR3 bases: TGTGCCAGCAGCCCCGACAGACAGGAGAACTATGGCTACACCTTC. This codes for CASSPDRQENYGYTF.

This chain's CDR3 is CASSVQTEQFF. The CDR3 nucleotides read TGTGCCAGCAGCGTTCAGACTGAGCAGTTCTTC. The chain has TRBV7-9 and TRBJ2-1, with D hard to call. The CDR3 extends over 11 amino acids. The V gene's germline CDR1 is SEHNR and CDR2 FQNEAQ (reference sequence). The germline V and J ends were trimmed by 5 bases and 9 bases, with 8 bases remaining between them.

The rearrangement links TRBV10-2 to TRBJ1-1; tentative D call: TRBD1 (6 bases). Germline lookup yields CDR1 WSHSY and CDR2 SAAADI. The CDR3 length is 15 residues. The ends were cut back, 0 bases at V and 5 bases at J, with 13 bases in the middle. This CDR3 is CASSESGGPGTEAFF. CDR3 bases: TGCGCCAGCAGTGAGTCGGGGGGGCCGGGTACTGAAGCTTTCTTT.

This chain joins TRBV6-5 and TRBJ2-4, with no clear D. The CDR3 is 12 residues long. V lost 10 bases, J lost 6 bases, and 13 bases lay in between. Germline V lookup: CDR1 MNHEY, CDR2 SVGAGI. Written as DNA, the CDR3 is TGTGCCACGACCTCGAGGACAAACATTCAGTACTTC. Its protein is CATTSRTNIQYF.

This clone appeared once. The chain's CDR3 is CASSELGQGLNEQFF. The CDR3 nucleotides are TGTGCCAGCAGTGAGCTAGGACAGGGGCTGAATGAGCAGTTCTTC. V and J are TRBV2 and TRBJ2-1; 9 nucleotides match TRBD1. V was clipped by 3 bases and J by 7 bases; unmatched bases: 7. Germline-derived CDR1 and CDR2 are SNHLY and FYNNEI. The CDR3 is 15 amino acids.

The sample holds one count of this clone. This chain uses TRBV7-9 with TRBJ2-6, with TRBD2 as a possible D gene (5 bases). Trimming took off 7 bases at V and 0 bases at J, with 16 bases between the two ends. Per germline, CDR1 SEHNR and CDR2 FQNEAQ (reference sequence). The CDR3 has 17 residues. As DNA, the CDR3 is TGTGCCAGCACCCGGGGAACAAGGCACTCTGGGGCCAACGTCCTGACTTTC. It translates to CASTRGTRHSGANVLTF.

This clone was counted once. The CDR3 nucleotides read TGTGCCAGCAGTTACTCTCCGGGACAGGGAAGACCTGGCTACACCTTC. Translating it yields CASSYSPGQGRPGYTF. The chain combines TRBV6-5 with TRBJ1-2, with 9 nucleotides matching TRBD1. This CDR3 comprises 16 residues. The V gene end was trimmed by 0 bases and the J gene end by 7 bases; junction bases not matched to a gene: 9. CDR1 is MNHEY and CDR2 is SVGAGI in the germline V gene.

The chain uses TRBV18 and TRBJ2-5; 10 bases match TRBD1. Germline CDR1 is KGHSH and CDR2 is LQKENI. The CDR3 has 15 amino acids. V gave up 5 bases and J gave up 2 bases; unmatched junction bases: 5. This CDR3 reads CASSRQGALQETQYF. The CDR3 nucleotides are TGTGCCAGCTCAAGACAGGGGGCCTTACAAGAGACCCAGTACTTC. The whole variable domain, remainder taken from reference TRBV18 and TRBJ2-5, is NAGVMQNPRHLVRRRGQEARLRCSPMKGHSHVYWYRQLPEEGLKFMVYLQKENIIDESGMPKERFSAEFPKEGPSILRIQQVVRGDSAAYFCASSRQGALQETQYFGPGTRLLVL.

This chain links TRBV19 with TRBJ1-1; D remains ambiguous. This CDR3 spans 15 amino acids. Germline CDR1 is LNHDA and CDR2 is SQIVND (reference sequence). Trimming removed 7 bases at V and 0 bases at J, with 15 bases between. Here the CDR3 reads CASTQDLGVNTEAFF. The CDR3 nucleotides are TGTGCCAGTACTCAAGATTTAGGTGTGAACACTGAAGCTTTCTTT.

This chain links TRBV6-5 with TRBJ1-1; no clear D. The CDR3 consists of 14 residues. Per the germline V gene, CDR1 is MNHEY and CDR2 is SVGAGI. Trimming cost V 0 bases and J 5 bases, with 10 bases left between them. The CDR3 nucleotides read TGTGCCAGCAGTTACTCTTACTTCGGGACTGAAGCTTTCTTT. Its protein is CASSYSYFGTEAFF.

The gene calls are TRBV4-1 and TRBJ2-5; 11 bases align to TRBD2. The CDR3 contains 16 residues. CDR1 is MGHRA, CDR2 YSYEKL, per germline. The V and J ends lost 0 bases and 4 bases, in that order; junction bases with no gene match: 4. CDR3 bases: TGCGCCAGCAGCCAAGAAGAACTAGCGGGGGTAGAGACCCAGTACTTC. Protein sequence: CASSQEELAGVETQYF.

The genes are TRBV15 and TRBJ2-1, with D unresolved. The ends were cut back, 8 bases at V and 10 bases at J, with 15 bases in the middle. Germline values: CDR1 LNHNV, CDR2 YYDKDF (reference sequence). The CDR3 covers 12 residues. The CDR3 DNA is TGTGCCACCTCCATAAACCGCGAGGAGCAGTTCTTC. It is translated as CATSINREEQFF.

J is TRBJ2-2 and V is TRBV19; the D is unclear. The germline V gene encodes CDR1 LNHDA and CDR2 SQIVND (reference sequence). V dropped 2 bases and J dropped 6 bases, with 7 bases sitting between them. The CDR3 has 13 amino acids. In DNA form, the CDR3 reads TGTGCCAGTAGTATAATCCACGCCGGGGAGCTGTTTTTT. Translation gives CASSIIHAGELFF.

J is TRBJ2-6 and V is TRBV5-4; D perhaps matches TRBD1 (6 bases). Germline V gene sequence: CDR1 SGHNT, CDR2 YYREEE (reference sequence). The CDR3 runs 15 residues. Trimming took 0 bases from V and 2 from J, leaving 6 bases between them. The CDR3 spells CASSLDRAGANVLTF. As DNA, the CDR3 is TGTGCCAGCAGCTTGGACAGGGCTGGGGCCAACGTCCTGACTTTC.

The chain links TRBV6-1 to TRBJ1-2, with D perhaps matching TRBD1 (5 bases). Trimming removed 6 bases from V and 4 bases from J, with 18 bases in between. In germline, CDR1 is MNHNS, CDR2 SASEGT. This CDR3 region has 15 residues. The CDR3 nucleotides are TGTGCCAGCAGGGCCCTACAGGCGATCGCCTATGGCTACACCTTC. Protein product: CASRALQAIAYGYTF.

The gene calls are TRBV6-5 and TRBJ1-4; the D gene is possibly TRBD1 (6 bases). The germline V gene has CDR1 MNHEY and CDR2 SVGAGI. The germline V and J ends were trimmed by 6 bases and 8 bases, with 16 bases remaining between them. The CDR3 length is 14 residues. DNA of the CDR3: TGTGCCAGCAGCCGTAATGACAGGCCCGAAAAACTGTTTTTT. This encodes CASSRNDRPEKLFF.

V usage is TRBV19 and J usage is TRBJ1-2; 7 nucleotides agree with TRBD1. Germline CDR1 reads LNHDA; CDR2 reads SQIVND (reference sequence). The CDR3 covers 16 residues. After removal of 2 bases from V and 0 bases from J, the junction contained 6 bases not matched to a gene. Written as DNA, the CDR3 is TGTGCCAGTAGTATACTCCGAGGACAGGCTAACTATGGCTACACCTTC. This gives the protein CASSILRGQANYGYTF.

In DNA, the CDR3 is TGCAGCGCCCTCAAAGGAGGCGCCCACCAAGAGACCCAGTACTTC. Its protein product is CSALKGGAHQETQYF. The J gene is TRBJ2-5, the V gene TRBV29-1; D might be TRBD2 (5 bases). Trimming took off 7 bases at V and 0 bases at J, with 18 bases between the two ends. Germline assignment: CDR1 SQVTM and CDR2 ANQGSEA. The CDR3 is 15 amino acids.

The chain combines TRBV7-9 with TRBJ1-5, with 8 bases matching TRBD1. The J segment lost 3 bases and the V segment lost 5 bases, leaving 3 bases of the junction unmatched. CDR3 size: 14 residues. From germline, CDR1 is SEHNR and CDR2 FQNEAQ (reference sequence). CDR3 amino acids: CASSGTGFNQPQHF. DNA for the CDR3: TGTGCCAGCAGCGGGACAGGCTTCAATCAGCCCCAGCATTTT.

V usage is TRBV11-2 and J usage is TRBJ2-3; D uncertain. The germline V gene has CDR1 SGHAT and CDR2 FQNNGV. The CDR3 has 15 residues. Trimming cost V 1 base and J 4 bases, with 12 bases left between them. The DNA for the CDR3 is TGTGCCAGCAGCTTAGTCTTGGGCGGTGCAGATACGCAGTATTTT. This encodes CASSLVLGGADTQYF.

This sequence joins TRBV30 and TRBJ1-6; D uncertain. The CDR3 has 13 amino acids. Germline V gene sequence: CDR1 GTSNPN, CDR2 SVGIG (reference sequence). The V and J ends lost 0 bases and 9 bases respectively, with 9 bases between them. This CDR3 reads CAWSVPIGSPLHF. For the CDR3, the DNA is TGTGCCTGGAGTGTTCCCATCGGTTCACCCCTCCACTTT.

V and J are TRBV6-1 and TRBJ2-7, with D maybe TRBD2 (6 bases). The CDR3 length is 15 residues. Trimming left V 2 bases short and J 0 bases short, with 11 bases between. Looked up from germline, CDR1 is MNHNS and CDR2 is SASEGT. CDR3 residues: CASSEPGSPSYEQYF. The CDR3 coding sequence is TGTGCCAGCAGTGAACCCGGGAGCCCCTCCTACGAGCAGTACTTC.

DNA for the CDR3: TGCGCCAGCAGTCAGCCCGGAGAGACCCAGTACTTC. Translating it yields CASSQPGETQYF. The chain is built from TRBV5-1 and TRBJ2-5; D gene unclear. Trimming shortened V by 5 bases and J by 4 bases, and 9 bases separated the two germline ends. CDR1 and CDR2 (germline): SGHRS, YFSETQ. The CDR3 has 12 amino acids. Complete variable domain (other parts from reference TRBV5-1 and TRBJ2-5): KAGVTQTPRYLIKTRGQQVTLSCSPISGHRSVSWYQQTPGQGLQFLFEYFSETQRNKGNFPGRFSGRQFSNSRSEMNVSTLELGDSALYLCASSQPGETQYFGPGTRLLVL.

The CDR3 DNA reads as TGTGCCTGGAGTGGGGCAGAATCCGAGCAGTACTTC. Protein: CAWSGAESEQYF. V gene TRBV30 combines with J gene TRBJ2-7, with D unresolved. The CDR3 runs to 12 residues. Germline-derived CDR1 and CDR2 are GTSNPN and SVGIG (reference sequence). The V and J ends lost 1 base and 6 bases respectively, with 10 bases between them.

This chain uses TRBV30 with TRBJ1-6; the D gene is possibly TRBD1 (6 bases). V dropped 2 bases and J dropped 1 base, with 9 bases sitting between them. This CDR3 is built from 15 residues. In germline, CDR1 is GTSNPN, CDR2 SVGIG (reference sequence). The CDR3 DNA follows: TGTGCCTGGAGTCGGGGGCCATCCTATAATTCACCCCTCCACTTT. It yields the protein CAWSRGPSYNSPLHF.

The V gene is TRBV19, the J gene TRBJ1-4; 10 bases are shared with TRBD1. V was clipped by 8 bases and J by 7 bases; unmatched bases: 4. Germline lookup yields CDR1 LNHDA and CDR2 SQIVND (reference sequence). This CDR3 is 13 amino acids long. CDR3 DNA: TGTGCCAGTTCCGGGACAGGGGTTGAAAAACTGTTTTTT. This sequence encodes CASSGTGVEKLFF. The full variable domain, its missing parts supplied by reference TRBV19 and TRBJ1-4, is DGGITQSPKYLFRKEGQNVTLSCEQNLNHDAMYWYRQDPGQGLRLIYYSQIVNDFQKGDIAEGYSVSREKKESFPLTVTSAQKNPTAFYLCASSGTGVEKLFFGSGTQLSVL.